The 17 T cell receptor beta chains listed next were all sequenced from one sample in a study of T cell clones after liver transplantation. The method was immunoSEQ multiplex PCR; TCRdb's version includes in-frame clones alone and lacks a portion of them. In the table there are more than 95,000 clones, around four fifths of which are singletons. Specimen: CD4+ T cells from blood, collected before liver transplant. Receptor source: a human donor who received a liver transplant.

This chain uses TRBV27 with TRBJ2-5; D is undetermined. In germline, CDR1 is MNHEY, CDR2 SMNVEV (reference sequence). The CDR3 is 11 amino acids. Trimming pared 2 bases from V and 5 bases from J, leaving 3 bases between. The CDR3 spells CASSLGETQYF. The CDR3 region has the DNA TGTGCCAGCAGTTTAGGGGAGACCCAGTACTTC.

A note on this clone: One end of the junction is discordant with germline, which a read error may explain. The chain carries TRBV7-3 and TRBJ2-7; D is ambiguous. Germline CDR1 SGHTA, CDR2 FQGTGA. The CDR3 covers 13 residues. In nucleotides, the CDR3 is TGTGCCAGCAGCTTAAGGTACTCCGACGAGCAGTACTTC. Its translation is CASSLRYSDEQYF. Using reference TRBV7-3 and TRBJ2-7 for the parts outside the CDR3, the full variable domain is GAGVSQTPSNKVTEKGKYVELRCDPISGHTALYWYRQSLGQGPEFLIYFQGTGAADDSGLPNDRFFAVRPEGSVSTLKIQRTERGDSAVYLCASSLRYSDEQYFGPGTRLTVT.

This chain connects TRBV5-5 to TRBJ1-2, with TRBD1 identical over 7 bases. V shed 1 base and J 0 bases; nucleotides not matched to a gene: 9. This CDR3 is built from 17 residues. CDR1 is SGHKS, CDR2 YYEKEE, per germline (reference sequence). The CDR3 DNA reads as TGTGCCAGCAGCTTGAGACCAAGGGACAGTTCTAACTATGGCTACACCTTC. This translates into CASSLRPRDSSNYGYTF.

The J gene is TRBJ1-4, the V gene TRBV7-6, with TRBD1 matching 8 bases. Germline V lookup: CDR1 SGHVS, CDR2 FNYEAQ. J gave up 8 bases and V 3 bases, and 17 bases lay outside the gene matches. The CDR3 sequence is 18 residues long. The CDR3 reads CASSFFKRLDREKEKLFF. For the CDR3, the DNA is TGTGCCAGCAGCTTTTTTAAACGTCTGGACAGGGAGAAAGAAAAACTGTTTTTT.

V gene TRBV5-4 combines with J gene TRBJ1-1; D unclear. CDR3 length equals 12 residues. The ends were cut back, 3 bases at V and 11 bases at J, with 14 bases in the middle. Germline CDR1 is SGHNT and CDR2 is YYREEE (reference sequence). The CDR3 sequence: CASSSDGKMAFF. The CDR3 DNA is TGTGCCAGCAGCTCGGACGGGAAAATGGCTTTCTTT. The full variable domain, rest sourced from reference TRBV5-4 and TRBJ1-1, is ETGVTQSPTHLIKTRGQQVTLRCSSQSGHNTVSWYQQALGQGPQFIFQYYREEENGRGNFPPRFSGLQFPNYSSELNVNALELDDSALYLCASSSDGKMAFFGQGTRLTVV.

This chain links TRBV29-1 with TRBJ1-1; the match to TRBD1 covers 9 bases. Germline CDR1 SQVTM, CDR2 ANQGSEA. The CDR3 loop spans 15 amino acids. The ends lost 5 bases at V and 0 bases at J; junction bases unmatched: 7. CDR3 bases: TGCAGCGTTCGCCCCGGGACAGGGCTGAACACTGAAGCTTTCTTT. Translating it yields CSVRPGTGLNTEAFF. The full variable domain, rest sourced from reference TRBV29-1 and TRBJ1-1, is SAVISQKPSRDICQRGTSLTIQCQVDSQVTMMFWYRQQPGQSLTLIATANQGSEATYESGFVIDKFPISRPNLTFSTLTVSNMSPEDSSIYLCSVRPGTGLNTEAFFGQGTRLTVV.

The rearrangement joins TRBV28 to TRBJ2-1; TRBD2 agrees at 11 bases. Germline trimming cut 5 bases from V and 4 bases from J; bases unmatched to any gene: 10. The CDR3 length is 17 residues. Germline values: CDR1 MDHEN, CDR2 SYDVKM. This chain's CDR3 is CASSLSLAGVTYNEQFF. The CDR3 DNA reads TGTGCCAGCAGTCTCTCACTAGCGGGGGTAACATACAATGAGCAGTTCTTC.

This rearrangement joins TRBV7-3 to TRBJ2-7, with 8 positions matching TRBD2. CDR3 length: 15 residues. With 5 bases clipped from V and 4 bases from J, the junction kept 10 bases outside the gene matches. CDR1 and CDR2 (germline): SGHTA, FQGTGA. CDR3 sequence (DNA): TGTGCCAGCAGCCCCTCAGCGGGAGAAGGGTACGAGCAGTACTTC. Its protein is CASSPSAGEGYEQYF.

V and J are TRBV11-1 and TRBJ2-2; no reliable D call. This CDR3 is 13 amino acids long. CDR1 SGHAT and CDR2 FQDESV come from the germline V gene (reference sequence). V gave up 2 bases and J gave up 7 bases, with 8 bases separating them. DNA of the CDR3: TGTGCCAGCAGCTTAACAACATACGGGGAGCTGTTTTTT. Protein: CASSLTTYGELFF.

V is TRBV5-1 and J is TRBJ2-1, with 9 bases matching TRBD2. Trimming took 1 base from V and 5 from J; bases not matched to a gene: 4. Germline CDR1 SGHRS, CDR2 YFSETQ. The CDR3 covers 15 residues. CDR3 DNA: TGCGCCAGCAGCTTGTATCTAGCGGGACACAATGAGCAGTTCTTC. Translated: CASSLYLAGHNEQFF.

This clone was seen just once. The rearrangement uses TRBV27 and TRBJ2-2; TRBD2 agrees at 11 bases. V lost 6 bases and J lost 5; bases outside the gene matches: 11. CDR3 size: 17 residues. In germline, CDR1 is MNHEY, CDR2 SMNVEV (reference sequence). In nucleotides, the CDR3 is TGTGCCAGCAGCCTGGGACTAGCGGAGGGAGGGACCGGGGAGCTGTTTTTT. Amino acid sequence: CASSLGLAEGGTGELFF.

As DNA, the CDR3 is TGTGCCAGCAGACAACGGGGACAGAACTATGGCTACACCTTC. It is translated as CASRQRGQNYGYTF. The chain carries TRBV27 and TRBJ1-2, with 7 positions matching TRBD1. CDR3 length equals 14 residues. Losses at the gene ends were 6 bases for V and 2 bases for J; bases not matched to a gene: 6. Germline V lookup: CDR1 MNHEY, CDR2 SMNVEV (reference sequence).

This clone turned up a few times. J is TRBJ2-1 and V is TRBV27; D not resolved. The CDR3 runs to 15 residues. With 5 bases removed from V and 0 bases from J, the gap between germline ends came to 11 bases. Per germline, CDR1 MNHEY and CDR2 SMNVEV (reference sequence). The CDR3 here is CASSPRGPSYNEQFF. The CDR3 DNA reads TGTGCCAGCAGTCCTAGAGGTCCCTCCTACAATGAGCAGTTCTTC.

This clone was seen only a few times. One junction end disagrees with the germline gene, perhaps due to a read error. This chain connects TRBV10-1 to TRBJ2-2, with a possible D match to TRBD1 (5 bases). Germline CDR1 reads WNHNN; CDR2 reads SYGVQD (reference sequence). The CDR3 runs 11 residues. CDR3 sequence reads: CARRVNGELFF. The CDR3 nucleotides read TGCGCCCGCAGGGTGAACGGGGAGCTGTTTTTT.

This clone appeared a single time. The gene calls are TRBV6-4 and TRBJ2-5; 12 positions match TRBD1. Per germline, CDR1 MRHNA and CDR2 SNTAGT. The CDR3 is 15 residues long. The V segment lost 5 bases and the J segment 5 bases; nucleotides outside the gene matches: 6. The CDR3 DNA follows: TGTGCCAGCAGTCCGGGACAGGGGGCTGGGGAGACCCAGTACTTC. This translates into CASSPGQGAGETQYF.

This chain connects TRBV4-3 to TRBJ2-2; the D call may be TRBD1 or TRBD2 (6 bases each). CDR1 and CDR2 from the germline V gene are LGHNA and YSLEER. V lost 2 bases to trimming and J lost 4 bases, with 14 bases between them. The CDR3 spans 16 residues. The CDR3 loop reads CASSQRRRGVTGELFF. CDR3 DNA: TGCGCCAGCAGCCAACGACGGAGGGGGGTCACCGGGGAGCTGTTTTTT.

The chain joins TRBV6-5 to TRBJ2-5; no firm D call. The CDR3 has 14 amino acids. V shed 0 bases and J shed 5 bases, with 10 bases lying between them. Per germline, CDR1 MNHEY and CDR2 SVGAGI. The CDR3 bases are TGTGCCAGCAGTTACTCGGGAAGAATCGAGACCCAGTACTTC. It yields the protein CASSYSGRIETQYF.